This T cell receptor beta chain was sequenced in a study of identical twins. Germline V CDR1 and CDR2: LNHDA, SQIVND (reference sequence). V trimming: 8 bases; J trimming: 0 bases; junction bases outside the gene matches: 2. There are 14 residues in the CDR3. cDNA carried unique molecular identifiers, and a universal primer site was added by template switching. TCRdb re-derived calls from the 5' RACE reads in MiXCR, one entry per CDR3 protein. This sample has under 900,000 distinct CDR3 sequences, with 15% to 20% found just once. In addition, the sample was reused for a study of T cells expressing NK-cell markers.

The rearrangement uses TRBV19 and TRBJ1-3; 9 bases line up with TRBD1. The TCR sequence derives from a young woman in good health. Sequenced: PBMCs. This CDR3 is CASGTGSSGNTIYF. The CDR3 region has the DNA TGTGCCAGTGGGACAGGGAGCTCTGGAAACACCATATATTTT.